Below, 30 T cell receptor beta chains from the same sample are listed, as sequenced in a study of blood T cell repertoires in COVID-19. Generated by immunoSEQ multiplex PCR, the TCRdb table keeps only in-frame clones and is missing some. This sample has about 260,000 clones, with around 90% found just once. Source material: PBMCs or T cells enriched from blood (not recorded which). The receptors originated from a woman aged 30 to 39 with acute COVID-19.

This chain connects TRBV6-4 to TRBJ2-2; 9 bases are a match to TRBD2. CDR3 size: 17 residues. V was clipped by 0 bases and J by 4 bases; unmatched bases: 6. Germline V CDR1 and CDR2: MRHNA, SNTAGT. The CDR3 nucleotides read TGTGCCAGCAGTGACTCAGCGCGGGAGGGGGGCACCGGGGAGCTGTTTTTT. It yields the protein CASSDSAREGGTGELFF.

In this sample, this clone turned up a few times. The rearrangement uses TRBV4-1 and TRBJ1-6; D is perhaps TRBD1 (6 bases). The CDR3 spans 17 residues. V shed 0 bases and J shed 8 bases, with 17 bases lying between them. Looked up from germline, CDR1 is MGHRA and CDR2 is YSYEKL. CDR3 DNA sequence: TGCGCCAGCAGCCAAGATTCGGGCACAGGGAGGGATTCACCCCTCCACTTT. This gives the protein CASSQDSGTGRDSPLHF.

The gene calls are TRBV28 and TRBJ2-1; TRBD2 aligns across 8 bases. Germline trimming cut 5 bases from V and 13 bases from J; bases unmatched to any gene: 13. The CDR3 has 14 residues. In germline, CDR1 is MDHEN, CDR2 SYDVKM. CDR3 nucleotides: TGTGCCAGCAGTCCCGCGGGGGGCCGTACCAAACAGTTCTTC. Encoded protein: CASSPAGGRTKQFF.

This chain joins TRBV5-1 and TRBJ1-1; maybe TRBD1 (5 bases). This CDR3 contains 14 residues. Between the trimmed V and J ends, which lost 0 bases and 7 bases, there was a span of 13 bases. Germline assignment: CDR1 SGHRS and CDR2 YFSETQ. The CDR3 here is CASSLGAREDEAFF. The CDR3 DNA sequence: TGCGCCAGCAGCTTGGGGGCCAGGGAGGATGAAGCTTTCTTT.

This clone was seen once. The chain joins TRBV28 to TRBJ1-5, with TRBD1 matching 7 bases. The germline V gene has CDR1 MDHEN and CDR2 SYDVKM. This CDR3 region has 18 residues. Trimming cost V 6 bases and J 0 bases; bases outside gene matches: 14. The CDR3, as DNA: TGTGCCAGCAGCAGGGGGATCCGAGGAGGGGATAGCAATCAGCCCCAGCATTTT. It translates to CASSRGIRGGDSNQPQHF. The whole variable domain, remainder taken from reference TRBV28 and TRBJ1-5, is DVKVTQSSRYLVKRTGEKVFLECVQDMDHENMFWYRQDPGLGLRLIYFSYDVKMKEKGDIPEGYSVSREKKERFSLILESASTNQTSMYLCASSRGIRGGDSNQPQHFGDGTRLSIL.

This chain connects TRBV10-3 to TRBJ1-5; a weak D match, TRBD1 (5 bases). Trimming cost V 2 bases and J 5 bases, with 13 bases left between them. CDR3 size: 15 residues. Germline V gene lookup returns CDR1 ENHRY and CDR2 SYGVKD. The CDR3 loop is CAISEESGRYQPQHF. The CDR3, as DNA: TGTGCCATCAGTGAGGAGTCAGGGCGCTATCAGCCCCAGCATTTT.

The chain carries TRBV5-4 and TRBJ2-3, with D uncertain. Per germline, CDR1 SGHNT and CDR2 YYREEE (reference sequence). The length of the CDR3 is 14 residues. V shed 2 bases and J shed 1 base, with 8 bases lying between them. The CDR3 DNA reads TGTGCCAGCAGCTTATTGCAGGGCACAGATACGCAGTATTTT. Encoded protein: CASSLLQGTDTQYF.

The CDR3 region has the DNA TGTGCCAGCGCACTAGCGGTTTGGAATGAGCAGTTCTTC. Protein sequence: CASALAVWNEQFF. The rearrangement links TRBV27 to TRBJ2-1; 8 positions match TRBD2. The V gene end was trimmed by 8 bases and the J gene end by 7 bases; junction bases not matched to a gene: 7. The germline V gene has CDR1 MNHEY and CDR2 SMNVEV (reference sequence). The CDR3 runs to 13 residues.

This clone has just one count. The gene calls are TRBV6-5 and TRBJ2-7; 7 bases match TRBD1. After removal of 8 bases from V and 1 base from J, the junction contained 8 bases not matched to a gene. The CDR3 is 14 amino acids. The germline CDR1 and CDR2 sequences are MNHEY and SVGAGI. This chain's CDR3 is CASLPTGNSYEQYF. The DNA for the CDR3 is TGTGCCAGCCTCCCGACAGGGAATTCCTACGAGCAGTACTTC.

V and J are TRBV7-9 and TRBJ2-2, with a tentative D call TRBD1 (6 bases). CDR3 length equals 16 residues. Trimming took 7 bases from V and 5 from J, leaving 20 bases between them. CDR1 is SEHNR and CDR2 is FQNEAQ in the germline V gene (reference sequence). The CDR3 DNA is TGTGCCAGCACCTCTACGAGGGGGTCGTCGACCGGGGAGCTGTTTTTT. It yields the protein CASTSTRGSSTGELFF.

This sequence joins TRBV27 and TRBJ2-2; D is possibly TRBD1 (6 bases). This CDR3 spans 14 amino acids. The V and J ends lost 6 bases and 0 bases respectively, with 8 bases between them. The germline gives CDR1 MNHEY, CDR2 SMNVEV (reference sequence). The CDR3 loop is CASRPGANTGELFF. The CDR3 DNA sequence: TGTGCCAGCAGGCCAGGGGCGAACACCGGGGAGCTGTTTTTT.

In DNA form, the CDR3 reads TGCAGCGTACAGGGTTCTGGGGCCAACGTCCTGACTTTC. Translating it yields CSVQGSGANVLTF. V usage is TRBV29-1 and J usage is TRBJ2-6, with D tentatively TRBD1 (6 bases). The germline V gene has CDR1 SQVTM and CDR2 ANQGSEA. Trimming stripped 6 bases from V and 1 base from J, with 7 bases between. The CDR3 consists of 13 residues.

The chain recombines TRBV7-8 with TRBJ2-7; 8 nucleotides line up with TRBD1. Trimming took 5 bases from V and 7 from J; bases not matched to a gene: 10. The CDR3 has 14 amino acids. CDR1 SGHVS and CDR2 FQNEAQ come from the germline V gene. CDR3: CASSPGTHRGEQYF. The DNA for the CDR3 is TGTGCCAGCAGCCCGGGGACCCACAGGGGGGAGCAGTACTTC.

V gene TRBV5-1 combines with J gene TRBJ2-6; D perhaps matches TRBD1 (6 bases). This CDR3 comprises 16 residues. The germline V gene has CDR1 SGHRS and CDR2 YFSETQ. Between the trimmed V and J ends, which lost 4 bases and 4 bases, there was a span of 15 bases. In nucleotides, the CDR3 is TGCGCCAGCAGCCTTTCACAGGGAATAGGGGCCAACGTCCTGACTTTC. Translated, it gives CASSLSQGIGANVLTF.

The chain carries TRBV7-6 and TRBJ1-1; 7 nucleotides line up with TRBD1. The CDR3 loop spans 15 amino acids. Germline V gene lookup returns CDR1 SGHVS and CDR2 FNYEAQ. V trimming: 3 bases; J trimming: 1 base; junction bases outside the gene matches: 5. The CDR3 nucleotides are TGTGCCAGCAGCTTTAACAGGGGAAGGAACACTGAAGCTTTCTTT. Translating it yields CASSFNRGRNTEAFF.

V usage is TRBV7-3 and J usage is TRBJ2-1, with D possibly TRBD1 on 7 matching bases. Germline CDR1 and CDR2: SGHTA and FQGTGA. The CDR3 covers 15 residues. V lost 5 bases and J 0 bases, leaving 11 bases between the germline ends. CDR3: CASSAGGGSYNEQFF. CDR3 bases: TGTGCCAGCAGCGCAGGGGGAGGCTCCTACAATGAGCAGTTCTTC.

J is TRBJ1-5 and V is TRBV20-1, with no clear D. The CDR3 length is 15 residues. Germline V lookup: CDR1 DFQATT, CDR2 SNEGSKA (reference sequence). Trimming removed 3 bases from V and 0 bases from J, with 12 bases in between. CDR3 region: CSASGSAFSNQPQHF. In DNA form, the CDR3 reads TGCAGTGCTAGTGGCAGCGCCTTTAGCAATCAGCCCCAGCATTTT.

This rearrangement joins TRBV3-1 (or the pseudogene TRBV3-2) to TRBJ1-4; 9 bases match TRBD1. Germline-derived CDR1 and CDR2 are LGHDT and YNNKEL (reference sequence). There are 14 residues in the CDR3. V was clipped by 4 bases and J by 9 bases; unmatched bases: 6. The CDR3 DNA reads as TGTGCCAGCAGCCTTCGGACAGGGGACAAAAAACTGTTTTTT. Translated: CASSLRTGDKKLFF.

V is TRBV6-5 and J is TRBJ2-1; 10 bases match TRBD1. Germline values: CDR1 MNHEY, CDR2 SVGAGI. The CDR3 length is 16 residues. V shed 3 bases and J 7 bases; nucleotides not matched to a gene: 9. This CDR3 is CASSYSRGTGENEQFF. CDR3 nucleotides: TGTGCCAGCAGTTATTCCCGCGGGACAGGGGAAAATGAGCAGTTCTTC.

The V and J genes are TRBV29-1 and TRBJ2-6; D uncertain. Trimming left V 5 bases short and J 0 bases short, with 11 bases between. The germline gives CDR1 SQVTM, CDR2 ANQGSEA. There are 15 residues in the CDR3. The CDR3 is CSVPDINSGANVLTF. The CDR3 nucleotides are TGCAGCGTTCCCGACATTAACTCTGGGGCCAACGTCCTGACTTTC.

The V and J genes are TRBV27 and TRBJ2-1, with 9 bases aligning to TRBD2. Germline values: CDR1 MNHEY, CDR2 SMNVEV (reference sequence). This CDR3 has 15 residues. V dropped 5 bases and J dropped 4; count of bases not matched to a gene: 6. CDR3 residues: CASSIAGAPYNEQFF. CDR3 bases: TGTGCCAGCAGTATAGCGGGAGCCCCTTACAATGAGCAGTTCTTC.

V usage is TRBV7-2 and J usage is TRBJ2-1; possible D gene TRBD1, 6 bases. This CDR3 is 13 amino acids long. The germline gives CDR1 SGHTA, CDR2 FQGNSA. The V and J ends lost 5 bases and 15 bases respectively, with 20 bases between them. CDR3 DNA: TGTGCCAGCAGCGCCGGCACAGGGCGAACGGTGTTCTTC. It yields the protein CASSAGTGRTVFF. Full variable domain (missing parts from reference TRBV7-2 and TRBJ2-1): GAGVSQSPSNKVTEKGKDVELRCDPISGHTALYWYRQSLGQGLEFLIYFQGNSAPDKSGLPSDRFSAERTGGSVSTLTIQRTQQEDSAVYLCASSAGTGRTVFFGPGTRLTVL.

The chain couples TRBV2 to TRBJ2-4; D ambiguous. This CDR3 has 17 residues. V shed 1 base and J shed 0 bases, with 13 bases lying between them. Germline values: CDR1 SNHLY, CDR2 FYNNEI. CDR3 region: CASSEGISVAAKNIQYF. DNA for the CDR3: TGTGCCAGCAGTGAAGGAATCAGCGTTGCAGCCAAAAACATTCAGTACTTC.

The V gene is TRBV7-3, the J gene TRBJ2-2, with TRBD1 identical over 7 bases. V trimming: 4 bases; J trimming: 4 bases; junction bases outside the gene matches: 3. Germline V gene lookup returns CDR1 SGHTA and CDR2 FQGTGA. CDR3 length: 14 residues. The CDR3 sequence: CASSSGQATGELFF. Here the CDR3 DNA reads TGTGCCAGCAGCTCAGGACAGGCCACCGGGGAGCTGTTTTTT.

This sequence joins TRBV7-3 and TRBJ2-2, with 9 bases matching TRBD1. J lost 5 bases, V lost 6 bases, and 7 bases had no gene match. Germline V gene lookup returns CDR1 SGHTA and CDR2 FQGTGA. The CDR3 is 15 residues long. In DNA form, the CDR3 reads TGTGCCAGCAGGCCGGGACAGGGCCCAACCGGGGAGCTGTTTTTT. Its protein product is CASRPGQGPTGELFF.

The chain couples TRBV10-1 to TRBJ2-3, with no clear D. Germline values: CDR1 WNHNN, CDR2 SYGVQD (reference sequence). Deletions cut 4 bases from V and 5 bases from J, with 4 bases between. CDR3 length: 11 amino acids. This CDR3 is CASSAGDTQYF. CDR3 DNA: TGCGCCAGCAGTGCAGGAGATACGCAGTATTTT.

The chain has TRBV6-5 and TRBJ1-1, with 11 bases aligning to TRBD1. This CDR3 has 14 residues. Unmatched junction bases numbered 4, after V lost 6 bases and J lost 4 bases. Germline CDR1 MNHEY, CDR2 SVGAGI. CDR3 protein: CASRSDRGPTEAFF. The CDR3 region has the DNA TGTGCCAGCAGATCGGACAGGGGGCCCACTGAAGCTTTCTTT.

The chain joins TRBV11-3 to TRBJ2-3; 10 bases fit TRBD2. CDR1 is SGHNT and CDR2 is YENEEA in the germline V gene. The CDR3 length is 17 residues. Unmatched junction bases numbered 7, after V lost 4 bases and J lost 0 bases. CDR3 sequence (DNA): TGTGCCAGCAGCTCCCTGACTAGCGGGTTAAGCACAGATACGCAGTATTTT. This codes for CASSSLTSGLSTDTQYF.

This chain uses TRBV5-4 with TRBJ2-3; a weak D match, TRBD1 (6 bases). V was pared by 0 bases and J by 1 base, with 12 bases between. CDR3 length: 16 residues. Looked up from germline, CDR1 is SGHNT and CDR2 is YYREEE (reference sequence). Written as DNA, the CDR3 is TGTGCCAGCAGCTTGGAATATCGGACAGGCACAGATACGCAGTATTTT. Its translation is CASSLEYRTGTDTQYF.

This sequence joins TRBV29-1 and TRBJ1-2; 10 positions match TRBD1. J gave up 4 bases and V 4 bases, and 9 bases lay outside the gene matches. The CDR3 totals 15 residues. CDR1 and CDR2 (germline): SQVTM, ANQGSEA. The CDR3 DNA reads as TGCAGCGTTGCGACAGGGGGCGCGAATGGCTATGGCTACACCTTC. This translates into CSVATGGANGYGYTF. Looking up the rest from reference TRBV29-1 and TRBJ1-2 gives the full variable domain: SAVISQKPSRDICQRGTSLTIQCQVDSQVTMMFWYRQQPGQSLTLIATANQGSEATYESGFVIDKFPISRPNLTFSTLTVSNMSPEDSSIYLCSVATGGANGYGYTFGSGTRLTVV.